Described below is a single T cell receptor (beta chain) sequence and its context. This CDR3 contains 15 residues. The V segment lost 4 bases and the J segment 7 bases; nucleotides outside the gene matches: 11. Looked up from germline, CDR1 is DFQATT and CDR2 is SNEGSKA (reference sequence). One entry per CDR3 protein, called by TCRdb with MiXCR from the RT-PCR reads. The data contain just under 550,000 distinct CDR3 sequences, roughly 25% of them singletons. This sample stems from a study of response to subunit inactivated influenza vaccine. A further study also used this sample, focusing on T cells expressing NK-cell markers. As reported in that work: As the method of synthesis, 5'RACE template switching with UMIs yielded TCR beta cDNA. Topping the CD3+CD56-NKG2C+ fraction as well were these clonotypes, in a handful of donors.

This receptor was identified in a man in his forties or fifties who received an inactivated influenza vaccine. Material: CD4+ T cells sorted from PBMCs, obtained about 13 days after vaccination. The chain links TRBV20-1 to TRBJ2-1, with 9 bases aligning to TRBD2. The CDR3: CSAKSSSGVSNEQFF. Written as DNA, the CDR3 is TGCAGTGCTAAGTCCTCTAGCGGGGTGTCAAATGAGCAGTTCTTC.